The T cell receptor beta chain under discussion was sequenced for a study of CD8 T cells in ankylosing spondylitis. There are 13 residues in the CDR3. V was cut by 1 base and J by 5 bases, with 9 bases left in between. In germline, CDR1 is SGHDT, CDR2 YYEEEE. TCRdb re-analysed the 5' RACE reads in MiXCR, keeping a single row per CDR3 protein. The table has about 160,000 distinct CDR3 sequences, 9.8% seen once. The sequence derives from a female donor with ankylosing spondylitis or in good health (not recorded which). This chain uses TRBV5-6 with TRBJ2-5, with a tentative D call TRBD1 (5 bases). The sample comprised blood, either unsorted or a sorted T cell fraction (not recorded which). The CDR3 sequence: CASSLTAGETQYF. In nucleotides, the CDR3 is TGTGCCAGCAGCTTGACTGCAGGGGAGACCCAGTACTTC.